Reported below is one T cell receptor (beta chain). Its antigen remains unknown. This sample was taken from a study of shared clonotypes between healthy human individuals. Study details: For every donor, three CD4 naive, three CD4 memory, two CD8 naive and one CD8 memory plates were used. Study-wide results and caveats: Tissues were not sampled, only blood, and their repertoires likely differ.

This CDR3 has 15 residues. V was pared by 5 bases and J by 7 bases, with 21 bases between. CDR1 and CDR2 (germline): PRHDT, FYEKMQ (reference sequence). CD8 cells regarded as naive lacked CD45RO, were positively chosen for CCR7, and omitted terminally differentiated effector memory CD45RA+ cells. The assay used deep level. Profiling relied on immunoSEQ multiplex PCR, and the TCRdb table lists in-frame clones only, not all of them. The sample holds about 2.1 million clones, about 93% seen once. Sequencing input: naive CD8+ T cells from PBMCs. The receptor was isolated from a man aged 18 to 35 in good health. Some clones in this sample may be carry-over from other donors' samples. V is TRBV13 and J is TRBJ2-7, with D perhaps assigned TRBD1 or TRBD2 (5 bases each). CDR3 nucleotide sequence: TGTGCCAGCAGCGCCCAATCCGGGGCCCTTGGGGAGCAGTACTTC. Its protein is CASSAQSGALGEQYF.